These 5 T cell receptor beta chains were all obtained from the same sample, sequenced in a study of blood T cell repertoires in COVID-19 (dated by TCRdb to between 2020 and 2021). Library preparation was by the immunoSEQ multiplex PCR assay. The source is immuneACCESS, and TCRdb retained only in-frame sequences with V and J called. Part of the clones is not carried over; for the studies checked, unresolved V genes explain less than half of this, and the remainder is unexplained. Here the sample has some 170,000 clones; 87% occur a single time. The biggest ten clones account for roughly 4% of the sample. The sample taken for sequencing was peripheral blood. The receptors come from a woman aged 60 to 75 who had recovered from COVID-19.

The chain has TRBV3-1 (or the pseudogene TRBV3-2) and TRBJ2-7; D gene ambiguous. CDR1 and CDR2 (germline): LGHDT, YNNKEL (reference sequence). This CDR3 is 14 amino acids long. With 0 bases removed from V and 6 bases from J, the gap between germline ends came to 12 bases. The CDR3 here is CASSQDRGIGEQYF. In DNA form, the CDR3 reads TGTGCCAGCAGCCAAGATCGTGGTATCGGCGAGCAGTACTTC.

The CDR3, as DNA: TGTGCCAGCAGTTGGGGGCAGGGCGGAGAGACCCAGTACTTC. This sequence encodes CASSWGQGGETQYF. The gene calls are TRBV6-2 or TRBV6-3 and TRBJ2-5; D is perhaps TRBD1 (6 bases). The germline CDR1 and CDR2 sequences are MNHEY and SVGEGT. CDR3 length: 14 amino acids. V lost 4 bases, J lost 4 bases, and 13 bases lay in between.

The chain has TRBV20-1 and TRBJ2-5; TRBD2 aligns across 7 bases. The CDR3 loop spans 11 amino acids. CDR1 is DFQATT, CDR2 SNEGSKA, per germline (reference sequence). Germline trimming cut 6 bases from V and 6 bases from J; bases unmatched to any gene: 4. Here the CDR3 reads CSAGGGQTQYF. The CDR3 DNA sequence: TGCAGTGCGGGGGGGGGACAGACCCAGTACTTC.

The sample holds one count of this clone. The gene calls are TRBV7-9 and TRBJ1-6, with no clear D. The CDR3 extends over 15 amino acids. The V end was cut by 0 bases, the J end by 4 bases, with 7 bases between. Per the germline V gene, CDR1 is SEHNR and CDR2 is FQNEAQ (reference sequence). The CDR3 here is CASSLAGVYNSPLHF. In nucleotides, the CDR3 is TGTGCCAGCAGCTTAGCGGGAGTATATAATTCACCCCTCCACTTT.

V gene TRBV19 combines with J gene TRBJ1-1; TRBD1 matches 7 bases. CDR3 length: 12 amino acids. The junction had 6 bases not matched to a gene; V was cut back by 3 bases and J by 11 bases. Germline V CDR1 and CDR2: LNHDA, SQIVND (reference sequence). The CDR3 loop reads CASSIPRGKAFF. The CDR3 DNA sequence: TGTGCCAGTAGTATCCCCAGGGGGAAGGCTTTCTTT.